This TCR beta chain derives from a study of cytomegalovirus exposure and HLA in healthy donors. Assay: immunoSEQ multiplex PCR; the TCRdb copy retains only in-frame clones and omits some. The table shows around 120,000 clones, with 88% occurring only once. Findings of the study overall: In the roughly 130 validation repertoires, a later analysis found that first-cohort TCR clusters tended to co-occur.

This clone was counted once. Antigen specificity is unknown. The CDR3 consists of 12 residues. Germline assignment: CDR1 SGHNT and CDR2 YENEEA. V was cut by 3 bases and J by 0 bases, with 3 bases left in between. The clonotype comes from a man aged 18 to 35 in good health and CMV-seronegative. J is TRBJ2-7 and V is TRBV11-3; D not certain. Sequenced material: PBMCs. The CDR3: CASSFSSYEQYF. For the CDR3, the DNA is TGTGCCAGCAGCTTTAGCTCCTACGAGCAGTACTTC.